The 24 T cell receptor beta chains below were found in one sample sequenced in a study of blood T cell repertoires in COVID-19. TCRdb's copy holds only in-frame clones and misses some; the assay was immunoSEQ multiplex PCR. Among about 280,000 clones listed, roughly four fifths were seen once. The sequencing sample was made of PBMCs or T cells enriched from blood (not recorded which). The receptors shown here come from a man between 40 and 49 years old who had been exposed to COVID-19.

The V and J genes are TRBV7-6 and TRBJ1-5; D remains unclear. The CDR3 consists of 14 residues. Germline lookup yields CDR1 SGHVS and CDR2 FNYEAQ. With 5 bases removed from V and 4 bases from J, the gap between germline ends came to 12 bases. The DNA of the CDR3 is TGTGCCAGCAGCATGGGCGGGGAAAATCAGCCCCAGCATTTT. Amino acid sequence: CASSMGGENQPQHF.

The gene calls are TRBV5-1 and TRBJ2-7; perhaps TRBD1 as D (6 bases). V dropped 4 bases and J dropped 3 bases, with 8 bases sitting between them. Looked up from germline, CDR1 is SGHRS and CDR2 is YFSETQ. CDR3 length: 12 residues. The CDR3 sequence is CASSPDSYEQYF. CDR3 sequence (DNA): TGCGCCAGCAGCCCGGACAGCTACGAGCAGTACTTC.

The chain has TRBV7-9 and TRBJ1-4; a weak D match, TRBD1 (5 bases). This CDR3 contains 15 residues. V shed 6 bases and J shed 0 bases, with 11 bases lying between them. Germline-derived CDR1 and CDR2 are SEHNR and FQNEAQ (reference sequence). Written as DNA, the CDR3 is TGTGCCAGCAGTCCCGACAGTGCAACTAATGAAAAACTGTTTTTT. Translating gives CASSPDSATNEKLFF.

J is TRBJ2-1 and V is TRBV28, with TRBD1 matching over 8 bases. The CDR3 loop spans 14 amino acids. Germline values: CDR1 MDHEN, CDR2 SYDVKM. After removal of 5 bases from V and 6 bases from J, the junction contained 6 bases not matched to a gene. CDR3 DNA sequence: TGTGCCAGCAGTGGACCCACAGGGGGCAATGAGCAGTTCTTC. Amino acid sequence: CASSGPTGGNEQFF.

CDR3 residues: CASSLGTVNTEAFF. CDR3 nucleotide sequence: TGTGCCAGCAGCTTAGGAACAGTGAACACTGAAGCTTTCTTT. V gene TRBV9 combines with J gene TRBJ1-1; D not certain. The CDR3 sequence is 14 residues long. Trimming stripped 4 bases from V and 0 bases from J, with 10 bases between. The germline V gene has CDR1 SGDLS and CDR2 YYNGEE.

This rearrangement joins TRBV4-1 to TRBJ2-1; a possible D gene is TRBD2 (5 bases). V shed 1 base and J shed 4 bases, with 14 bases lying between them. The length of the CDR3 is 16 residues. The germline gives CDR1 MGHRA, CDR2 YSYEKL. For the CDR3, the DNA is TGCGCCAGCAGCCAAGTTTCCGGGATGGGATACAATGAGCAGTTCTTC. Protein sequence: CASSQVSGMGYNEQFF.

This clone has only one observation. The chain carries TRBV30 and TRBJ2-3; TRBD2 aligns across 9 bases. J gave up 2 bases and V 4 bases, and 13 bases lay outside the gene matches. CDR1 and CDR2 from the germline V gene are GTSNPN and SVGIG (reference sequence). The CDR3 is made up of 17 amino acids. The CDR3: CAWIPALAGTITDTQYF. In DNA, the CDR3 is TGTGCCTGGATCCCCGCGCTAGCGGGGACTATCACAGATACGCAGTATTTT. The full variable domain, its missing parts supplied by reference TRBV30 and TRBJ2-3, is SQTIHQWPATLVQPVGSPLSLECTVEGTSNPNLYWYRQAAGRGLQLLFYSVGIGQISSEVPQNLSASRPQDRQFILSSKKLLLSDSGFYLCAWIPALAGTITDTQYFGPGTRLTVL.

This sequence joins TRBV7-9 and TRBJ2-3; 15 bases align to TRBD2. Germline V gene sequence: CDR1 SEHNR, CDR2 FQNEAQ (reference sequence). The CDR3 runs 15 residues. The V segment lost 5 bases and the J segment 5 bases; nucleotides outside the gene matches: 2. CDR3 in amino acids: CASSPGLAGGDTQYF. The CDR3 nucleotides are TGTGCCAGCAGCCCGGGACTAGCGGGAGGAGATACGCAGTATTTT.

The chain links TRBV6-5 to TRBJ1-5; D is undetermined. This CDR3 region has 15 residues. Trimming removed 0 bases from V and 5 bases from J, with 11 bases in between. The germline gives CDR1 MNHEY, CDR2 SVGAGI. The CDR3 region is CASSYSSPGDQPQHF. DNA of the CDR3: TGTGCCAGCAGTTACTCGAGCCCGGGAGATCAGCCCCAGCATTTT.

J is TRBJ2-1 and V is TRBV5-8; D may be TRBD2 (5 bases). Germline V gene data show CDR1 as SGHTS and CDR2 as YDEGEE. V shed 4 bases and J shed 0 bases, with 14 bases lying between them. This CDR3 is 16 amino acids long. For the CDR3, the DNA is TGTGCCAGCAGCGGACTCCTGCCCAGCTCCTACAATGAGCAGTTCTTC. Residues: CASSGLLPSSYNEQFF.

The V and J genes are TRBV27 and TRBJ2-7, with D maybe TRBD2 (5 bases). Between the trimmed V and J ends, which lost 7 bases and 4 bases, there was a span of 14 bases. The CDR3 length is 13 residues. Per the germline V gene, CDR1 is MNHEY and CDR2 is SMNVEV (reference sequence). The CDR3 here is CASTRSAGYEQYF. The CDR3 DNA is TGTGCCAGCACCCGGTCCGCGGGTTACGAGCAGTACTTC.

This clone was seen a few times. The CDR3 loop reads CASGWALVRVGFLVSDTGELFF. CDR3 DNA sequence: TGTGCTAGTGGTTGGGCCCTCGTCAGGGTCGGTTTTCTTGTGAGTGACACCGGGGAGCTGTTTTTT. The genes are TRBV12-5 and TRBJ2-2; possibly TRBD1 for D (5 bases). Trimming left V 4 bases short and J 3 bases short, with 33 bases between. Germline CDR1 and CDR2: LGHNT and FRNRAP. The CDR3 covers 22 residues.

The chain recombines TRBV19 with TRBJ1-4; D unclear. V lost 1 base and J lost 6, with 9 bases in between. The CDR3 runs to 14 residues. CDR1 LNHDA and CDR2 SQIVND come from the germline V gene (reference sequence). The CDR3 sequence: CASSIGGSYEKLFF. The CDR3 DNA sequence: TGTGCCAGTAGTATAGGCGGAAGTTATGAAAAACTGTTTTTT.

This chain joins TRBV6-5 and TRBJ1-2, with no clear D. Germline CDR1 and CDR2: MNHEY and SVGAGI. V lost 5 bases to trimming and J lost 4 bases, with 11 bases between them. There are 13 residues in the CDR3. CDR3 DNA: TGTGCCAGCAGTCTACAGATCGGCTATGGCTACACCTTC. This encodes CASSLQIGYGYTF.

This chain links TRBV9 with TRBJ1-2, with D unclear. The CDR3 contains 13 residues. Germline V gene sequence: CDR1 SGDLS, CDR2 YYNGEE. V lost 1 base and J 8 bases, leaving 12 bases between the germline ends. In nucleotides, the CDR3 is TGTGCCAGCAGCGTATCCGGGGTTAGCGGCTACACCTTC. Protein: CASSVSGVSGYTF.

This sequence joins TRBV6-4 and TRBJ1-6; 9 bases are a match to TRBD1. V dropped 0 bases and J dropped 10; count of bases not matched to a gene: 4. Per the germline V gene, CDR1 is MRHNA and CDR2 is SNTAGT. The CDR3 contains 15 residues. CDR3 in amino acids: CASSDSGQGNSPLHF. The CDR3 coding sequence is TGTGCCAGCAGTGACTCTGGACAGGGGAACTCACCCCTCCACTTT.

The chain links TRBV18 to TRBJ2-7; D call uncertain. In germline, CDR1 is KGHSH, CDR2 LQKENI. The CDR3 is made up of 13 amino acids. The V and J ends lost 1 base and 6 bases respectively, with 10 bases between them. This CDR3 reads CASSPLALAEQYF. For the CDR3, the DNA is TGTGCCAGCTCACCACTCGCTTTGGCCGAGCAGTACTTC.

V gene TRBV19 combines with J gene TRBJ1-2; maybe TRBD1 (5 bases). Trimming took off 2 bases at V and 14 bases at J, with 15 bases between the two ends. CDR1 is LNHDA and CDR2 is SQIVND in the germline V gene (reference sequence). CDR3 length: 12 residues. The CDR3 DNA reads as TGTGCCAGTAGTATATTCGAACAGGTGCGGACCTTC. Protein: CASSIFEQVRTF.

CDR3 nucleotide sequence: TGTGCCAGCAGTGAAGCTCTGGGGGGTGGCTACACCTTC. Translated: CASSEALGGGYTF. V usage is TRBV2 and J usage is TRBJ1-2; maybe TRBD1 (5 bases). Germline V lookup: CDR1 SNHLY, CDR2 FYNNEI. The V end was cut by 0 bases, the J end by 7 bases, with 9 bases between. This CDR3 comprises 13 residues.

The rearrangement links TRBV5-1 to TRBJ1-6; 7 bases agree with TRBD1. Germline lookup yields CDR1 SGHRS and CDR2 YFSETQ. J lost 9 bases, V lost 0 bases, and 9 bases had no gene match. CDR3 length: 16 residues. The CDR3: CASSLGVTGLSSPLHF. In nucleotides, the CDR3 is TGCGCCAGCAGCTTGGGGGTGACAGGGTTAAGTTCACCCCTCCACTTT.

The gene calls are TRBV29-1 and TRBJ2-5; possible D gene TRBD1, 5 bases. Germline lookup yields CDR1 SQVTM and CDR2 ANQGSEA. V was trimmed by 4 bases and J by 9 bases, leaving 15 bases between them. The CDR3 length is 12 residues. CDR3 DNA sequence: TGCAGCGTTGTTGACCAGCTAGGGGCCCAGTACTTC. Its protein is CSVVDQLGAQYF.

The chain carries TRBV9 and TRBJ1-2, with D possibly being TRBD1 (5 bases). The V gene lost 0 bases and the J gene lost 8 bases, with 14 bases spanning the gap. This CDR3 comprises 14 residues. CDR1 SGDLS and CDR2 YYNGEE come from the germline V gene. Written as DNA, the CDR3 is TGTGCCAGCAGCGTAGGGGCAGGGACTCGAGGCTACACCTTC. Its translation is CASSVGAGTRGYTF.

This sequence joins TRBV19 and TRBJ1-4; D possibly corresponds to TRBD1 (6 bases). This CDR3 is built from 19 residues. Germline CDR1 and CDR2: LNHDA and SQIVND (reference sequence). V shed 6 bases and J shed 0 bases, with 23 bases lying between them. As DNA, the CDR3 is TGTGCCAGTAGCCGCAAGTCGATTACCGGGACAACAACTAATGAAAAACTGTTTTTT. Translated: CASSRKSITGTTTNEKLFF.

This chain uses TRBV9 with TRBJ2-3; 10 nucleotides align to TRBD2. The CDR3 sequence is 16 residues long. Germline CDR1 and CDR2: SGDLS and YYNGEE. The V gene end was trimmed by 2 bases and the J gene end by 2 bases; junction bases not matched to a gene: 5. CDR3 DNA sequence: TGTGCCAGCAGCGTGAAAGCGGGAGGGCCCACAGATACGCAGTATTTT. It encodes CASSVKAGGPTDTQYF.